One sample yielded the 3 T cell receptor beta chains listed below, sequenced in a study of identical twins. Each CDR3 protein gets one entry after TCRdb re-called the 5' RACE reads with MiXCR. The data show hundreds of thousands of distinct CDR3 sequences, 6% to 6.5% seen once. The specimen was naive T cells sorted from blood. These receptors all stem from a young man in good health.

This clonotype was seen more than once but under ten times. The chain uses TRBV5-1 and TRBJ2-7; D unclear. The CDR3 covers 12 residues. CDR1 SGHRS and CDR2 YFSETQ come from the germline V gene. Trimming removed 1 base from V and 6 bases from J, with 8 bases in between. In DNA, the CDR3 is TGCGCCAGCAGCTTGCCCGGGCCCGAGCAGTACGTC. Its protein is CASSLPGPEQYV.

This clonotype showed up many times. V gene TRBV19 combines with J gene TRBJ1-2; 9 bases are shared with TRBD1. CDR1 is LNHDA, CDR2 SQIVND, per germline (reference sequence). V was clipped by 7 bases and J by 4 bases; unmatched bases: 7. CDR3 length: 14 amino acids. CDR3 loop: CASNKDRGFYGYTF. The CDR3 bases are TGTGCCAGTAACAAGGACAGGGGCTTCTATGGCTACACCTTC.

This clonotype was counted many times. This chain uses TRBV6-2 or TRBV6-3 with TRBJ1-1; perhaps TRBD1 as D (5 bases). Germline V gene data show CDR1 as MNHEY and CDR2 as SVGEGT. V was pared by 6 bases and J by 4 bases, with 15 bases between. The CDR3 covers 14 residues. CDR3 nucleotides: TGTGCCAGCAGACGCCCAGGGCGCCTCACTGAAGCTTTCTTT. Encoded protein: CASRRPGRLTEAFF.